Sequencing of this T cell receptor beta chain was carried out in a study of T cell repertoires in cytomegalovirus infection (dated by TCRdb to between 2019 and 2020). Regarding the research as a whole: Donor HLA type was relevant to the analysis, because carriage of CMV infection together with the matching HLA type was indicated by public TCR beta signatures.

Sequenced on an Illumina HiSeq 1500. The raw public reads went through TCRdb reprocessing: fastp at Q25, MiXCR clone calling, in-frame beta chains kept. When rows share a CDR3 protein, they turn into one entry using the most common DNA and genes. The sample table contains hundreds of thousands of distinct CDR3 sequences; only one count was recorded for approximately 24% of them. 8% of the sample is held by the ten biggest clonotypes. About this clonotype: Its antigen remains undetermined. This likely comes from a read error, as the CDR3 has no conserved phenylalanine or tryptophan at its end.

Study-level results and caveats: The ex vivo response was dominated by HLA-C-restricted CMV-specific TCR beta clonotypes, and the single most frequent clonotype in two of eight donors was supplied by these HLA-C-restricted clonotypes. In both this cohort and an independent cohort of 352 donors, the cumulative frequency of public TCR beta family members distinguished carriers of CMV infection plus the relevant HLA type.

Germline trimming: 3 bases from V, 5 bases from J; junction bases outside gene matches: 12. CDR1 MGHRA and CDR2 YSYEKL were looked up in the germline V gene. The CDR3 is made up of 16 amino acids, end residues included. The DNA shown is the 48-base CDR3, in frame from base 1. The clonotype originates from a human donor in good health (CMV status not recorded). Some clones in this sample may be carry-over from other donors' samples. The sample taken for sequencing was CD8+ T cells from PBMCs. The chain uses TRBV4-1 and TRBJ2-5; 7 bases in the middle match TRBD2. The DNA is TGCGCCAGCAGCCACCCCAAGGACGGGGGGTTGGAGACCCAGTACTCC. This is translated as CASSHPKDGGLETQYS.